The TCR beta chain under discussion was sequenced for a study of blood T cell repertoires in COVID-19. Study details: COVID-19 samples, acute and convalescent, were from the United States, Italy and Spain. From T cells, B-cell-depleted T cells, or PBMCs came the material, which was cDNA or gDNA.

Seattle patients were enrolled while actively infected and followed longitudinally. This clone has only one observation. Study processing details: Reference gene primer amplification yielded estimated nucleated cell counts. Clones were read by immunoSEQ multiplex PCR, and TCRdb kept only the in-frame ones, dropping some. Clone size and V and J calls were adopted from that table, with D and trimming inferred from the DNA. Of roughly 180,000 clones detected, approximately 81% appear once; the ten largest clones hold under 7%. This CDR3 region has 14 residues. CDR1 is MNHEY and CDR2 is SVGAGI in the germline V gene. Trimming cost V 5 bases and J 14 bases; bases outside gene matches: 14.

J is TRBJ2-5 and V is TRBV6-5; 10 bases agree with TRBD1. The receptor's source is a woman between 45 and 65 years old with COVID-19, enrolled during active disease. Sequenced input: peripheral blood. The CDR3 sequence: CASSRGQGGAKPYF. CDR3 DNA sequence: TGTGCCAGCAGTAGAGGACAGGGGGGAGCCAAGCCCTACTTC.